This T cell receptor beta chain was identified during a study of CD8 T cells in Susac syndrome. Random-hexamer reverse transcription was applied to roughly 0.5 to 1 ug RNA. TCRdb reanalysed the immunoSEQ multiplex PCR reads using MiXCR and keeps one entry per CDR3 protein. The profile shows about 120,000 distinct CDR3 sequences, 94% of them singletons. Germline lookup yields CDR1 SQVTM and CDR2 ANQGSEA. Trimming cost V 1 base and J 6 bases, with 6 bases left between them. The CDR3 contains 12 residues. This clonotype appeared a single time. The TCR sequence derives from a human donor with multiple sclerosis. This chain links TRBV29-1 with TRBJ2-2; TRBD2 is a possible D gene (6 bases). Sequenced: CD4+ T cells from PBMCs. The CDR3 coding sequence is TGCAGCGTTGAAGCGGGGGCCGGGGAGCTGTTTTTT. Amino acids: CSVEAGAGELFF.